The 22 T cell receptor beta chains reported below all come from one sample, sequenced in a study of blood T cell repertoires in COVID-19. TCRdb's copy holds only in-frame clones and misses some; the assay was immunoSEQ multiplex PCR. The sample consists of 160,000 or so clones, over 75% of them appearing once. Material: peripheral blood. The receptors here all came from a man aged 65-85 years with active or convalescent COVID-19.

The chain uses TRBV2 and TRBJ2-5; 8 bases line up with TRBD2. Germline trimming cut 7 bases from V and 4 bases from J; bases unmatched to any gene: 5. The CDR3 contains 13 residues. Germline V gene sequence: CDR1 SNHLY, CDR2 FYNNEI. The CDR3 nucleotides are TGTGCCAGCACGAAGAGCGGGAGAGAGACCCAGTACTTC. Its translation is CASTKSGRETQYF.

V gene TRBV24-1 combines with J gene TRBJ2-1, with 9 bases aligning to TRBD2. The germline V gene encodes CDR1 KGHDR and CDR2 SFDVKD. The J segment lost 9 bases and the V segment lost 3 bases, leaving 8 bases of the junction unmatched. The CDR3 is made up of 15 amino acids. The CDR3 is CATSDPRLAAGEQFF. CDR3 bases: TGTGCCACCAGTGATCCCCGACTAGCGGCCGGTGAGCAGTTCTTC.

The chain employs TRBV7-2 and TRBJ2-3; 12 bases fit TRBD2. The CDR3 contains 18 residues. The germline CDR1 and CDR2 sequences are SGHTA and FQGNSA. Trimming at V came to 0 bases and at J to 8 bases, leaving 12 bases not matched to a gene. For the CDR3, the DNA is TGTGCCAGCAGCTTAGCCCTCTCGCTAGCGGGGGGGCGGTTTACGCAGTATTTT. This translates into CASSLALSLAGGRFTQYF.

The gene calls are TRBV3-1 (or the pseudogene TRBV3-2) and TRBJ1-1; no clear D gene. Germline CDR1 reads LGHDT; CDR2 reads YNNKEL (reference sequence). This CDR3 spans 14 amino acids. V was shortened by 1 base and J by 5 bases, with 11 bases between the two germline ends. The CDR3 DNA reads TGTGCCAGCAGCCAAGCCCAGTTAACGACTGAAGCTTTCTTT. Encoded protein: CASSQAQLTTEAFF.

The chain employs TRBV19 and TRBJ1-1, with D perhaps TRBD1 (5 bases). The CDR3 extends over 11 amino acids. V dropped 5 bases and J dropped 7 bases, with 8 bases sitting between them. In germline, CDR1 is LNHDA, CDR2 SQIVND (reference sequence). CDR3 sequence reads: CASSLTVEAFF. CDR3 DNA: TGTGCCAGTAGTTTGACAGTTGAAGCTTTCTTT.

The chain is built from TRBV9 and TRBJ1-5; D remains ambiguous. CDR3 length equals 15 residues. CDR1 is SGDLS and CDR2 is YYNGEE in the germline V gene. V dropped 0 bases and J dropped 7 bases, with 14 bases sitting between them. This CDR3 reads CASSVGPEALQPQHF. Here the CDR3 DNA reads TGTGCCAGCAGCGTAGGACCGGAGGCTTTACAGCCCCAGCATTTT. Together with reference TRBV9 and TRBJ1-5, the CDR3 gives the full variable domain: DSGVTQTPKHLITATGQRVTLRCSPRSGDLSVYWYQQSLDQGLQFLIQYYNGEERAKGNILERFSAQQFPDLHSELNLSSLELGDSALYFCASSVGPEALQPQHFGDGTRLSIL.

This clone was counted a few times. V is TRBV28 and J is TRBJ2-5; TRBD2 agrees at 9 bases. In germline, CDR1 is MDHEN, CDR2 SYDVKM. Trimming at V came to 0 bases and at J to 4 bases, leaving 3 bases not matched to a gene. The CDR3 extends over 15 amino acids. The CDR3 loop is CASSLWREGGETQYF. Written as DNA, the CDR3 is TGTGCCAGCAGTTTATGGCGGGAGGGTGGAGAGACCCAGTACTTC.

The chain links TRBV6-5 to TRBJ2-7; 8 nucleotides agree with TRBD1. This CDR3 spans 14 amino acids. The germline V gene has CDR1 MNHEY and CDR2 SVGAGI. The J segment lost 6 bases and the V segment lost 6 bases, leaving 10 bases of the junction unmatched. The CDR3 spells CASRGDRSLLEQYF. As DNA, the CDR3 is TGTGCCAGCAGGGGGGACAGGTCCCTTCTCGAGCAGTACTTC.

The chain joins TRBV15 to TRBJ1-1; possibly TRBD1 for D (6 bases). This CDR3 has 14 residues. The germline CDR1 and CDR2 sequences are LNHNV and YYDKDF (reference sequence). Trimming stripped 1 base from V and 7 bases from J, with 13 bases between. CDR3 sequence reads: CATSRGAKDSEAFF. CDR3 in DNA: TGTGCCACCAGCAGAGGGGCCAAGGACAGTGAAGCTTTCTTT. Supplemented by reference TRBV15 and TRBJ1-1, the full variable domain reads DAMVIQNPRYQVTQFGKPVTLSCSQTLNHNVMYWYQQKSSQAPKLLFHYYDKDFNNEADTPDNFQSRRPNTSFCFLDIRSPGLGDTAMYLCATSRGAKDSEAFFGQGTRLTVV.

As for this clone: Other nucleotide sequences in the sample specify the same CDR3. The chain has TRBV19 and TRBJ1-2; the D gene is possibly TRBD1 (6 bases). The V and J ends lost 6 bases and 4 bases respectively, with 9 bases between them. The CDR3 length is 12 residues. Germline loops: CDR1 LNHDA, CDR2 SQIVND (reference sequence). The CDR3 region is CASSQGTYGYTF. The CDR3, as DNA: TGTGCCAGTAGCCAGGGGACCTATGGCTACACCTTC.

This chain joins TRBV11-2 and TRBJ2-1, with D possibly matching TRBD2 (6 bases). The germline gives CDR1 SGHAT, CDR2 FQNNGV. V gave up 8 bases and J gave up 9 bases, with 14 bases separating them. This CDR3 contains 12 residues. The CDR3 nucleotides are TGTGCCAGCGCAGTACGGGAGAGTGAGCAGTTCTTC. This sequence encodes CASAVRESEQFF.

The gene calls are TRBV7-2 and TRBJ1-5, with 7 nucleotides matching TRBD1. Germline V gene lookup returns CDR1 SGHTA and CDR2 FQGNSA. CDR3 length: 15 residues. V dropped 4 bases and J dropped 2; count of bases not matched to a gene: 5. CDR3: CASSSQGVRNQPQHF. The CDR3 nucleotides are TGTGCCAGCAGCTCGCAGGGGGTTCGCAATCAGCCCCAGCATTTT.

At least ten counts were recorded for this clone. The CDR3 protein is CASSPVGHGTYEQYF. The CDR3 DNA reads as TGTGCCAGCAGCCCAGTGGGACACGGGACCTACGAGCAGTACTTC. This sequence joins TRBV7-9 and TRBJ2-7, with D tentatively TRBD1 (6 bases). This CDR3 comprises 15 residues. The V end lost 5 bases, the J end lost 2 bases, and 16 bases lay between the germline ends. Germline CDR1 SEHNR, CDR2 FQNEAQ (reference sequence).

The chain recombines TRBV29-1 with TRBJ2-2; 8 bases align to TRBD2. The junction had 10 bases not matched to a gene; V was cut back by 1 base and J by 9 bases. The germline V gene encodes CDR1 SQVTM and CDR2 ANQGSEA. This CDR3 spans 15 amino acids. This CDR3 reads CSVEVTSRGAWELFF. CDR3 sequence (DNA): TGCAGCGTTGAAGTCACCTCGCGGGGGGCTTGGGAGCTGTTTTTT.

Remarks on this clone: Other DNA sequences within the sample encode an identical CDR3. The chain has TRBV7-2 and TRBJ2-1; maybe TRBD2 (6 bases). The germline V gene has CDR1 SGHTA and CDR2 FQGNSA. The CDR3 extends over 15 amino acids. V lost 1 base to trimming and J lost 0 bases, with 7 bases between them. The CDR3 region has the DNA TGTGCCAGCAGCTTAGTGGGGGGCTCCTACAATGAGCAGTTCTTC. Protein product: CASSLVGGSYNEQFF.

The chain's CDR3 is CASSLGGYYEKLFF. The CDR3 coding sequence is TGTGCCAGCAGCTTAGGGGGCTACTATGAAAAACTGTTTTTT. The genes are TRBV7-6 and TRBJ1-4, with D perhaps matching TRBD1 (5 bases). Per germline, CDR1 SGHVS and CDR2 FNYEAQ. This CDR3 comprises 14 residues. V lost 1 base, J lost 6 bases, and 9 bases lay in between.

The chain recombines TRBV4-3 with TRBJ2-1, with 8 positions matching TRBD1. The junction had 14 bases not matched to a gene; V was cut back by 1 base and J by 9 bases. Germline V gene data show CDR1 as LGHNA and CDR2 as YSLEER. There are 17 residues in the CDR3. CDR3: CASSQGDMGTGLSEQFF. The CDR3 nucleotides read TGCGCCAGCAGCCAAGGCGATATGGGGACAGGTCTGAGTGAGCAGTTCTTC.

The chain has TRBV7-2 and TRBJ2-5; no clear D gene. From germline, CDR1 is SGHTA and CDR2 FQGNSA. CDR3 length: 15 residues. V dropped 1 base and J dropped 5 bases, with 14 bases sitting between them. The DNA of the CDR3 is TGTGCCAGCAGCTTAGGCGGTTTTCCGGTGGAGACCCAGTACTTC. Translated: CASSLGGFPVETQYF. Looking up the rest from reference TRBV7-2 and TRBJ2-5 gives the full variable domain: GAGVSQSPSNKVTEKGKDVELRCDPISGHTALYWYRQSLGQGLEFLIYFQGNSAPDKSGLPSDRFSAERTGGSVSTLTIQRTQQEDSAVYLCASSLGGFPVETQYFGPGTRLLVL.

V and J are TRBV11-1 and TRBJ2-5, with D possibly matching TRBD1 (5 bases). CDR3 length: 14 amino acids. Germline values: CDR1 SGHAT, CDR2 FQDESV (reference sequence). Trimming left V 3 bases short and J 4 bases short, with 12 bases between. The CDR3 region is CASSLTVGRETQYF. CDR3 in DNA: TGTGCCAGCAGCTTGACAGTTGGTAGAGAGACCCAGTACTTC.

This chain links TRBV4-1 with TRBJ2-4; 9 nucleotides line up with TRBD2. Germline V gives CDR1 MGHRA, CDR2 YSYEKL. This CDR3 contains 16 residues. The V gene end was trimmed by 1 base and the J gene end by 3 bases; junction bases not matched to a gene: 4. The CDR3 region has the DNA TGCGCCAGCAGCCAAGGGCTAGCGGGGAGCAAAAACATTCAGTACTTC. Protein product: CASSQGLAGSKNIQYF.

The chain combines TRBV4-3 with TRBJ1-2; the D is unclear. CDR1 is LGHNA, CDR2 YSLEER, per germline. V lost 2 bases to trimming and J lost 14 bases, with 12 bases between them. The CDR3 is 11 residues long. For the CDR3, the DNA is TGCGCCAGCAGCCAAAAATCCATGAGAACCTTC. The encoded protein is CASSQKSMRTF.

V is TRBV5-1 and J is TRBJ2-3, with TRBD2 matching 10 bases. Germline V gives CDR1 SGHRS, CDR2 YFSETQ. This CDR3 has 14 amino acids. J lost 5 bases, V lost 3 bases, and 3 bases had no gene match. CDR3 sequence (DNA): TGCGCCAGCAGCTCCGGACTAGCGGAAGATACGCAGTATTTT. This translates into CASSSGLAEDTQYF.